This entry lists 7 T cell receptor beta chains sequenced from one sample in a study of T-cell memory formation after mild COVID-19. TCRdb re-analysed the 5' RACE reads in MiXCR, keeping a single row per CDR3 protein. Of under 300,000 distinct CDR3 sequences listed, over 15% were seen once; the top ten hold 3.5%. The sample comprised PBMCs or a T cell subset sorted from them (not recorded which). Receptors were obtained from a man between 18 and 35 years old who had mild COVID-19 (a few samples of this study predate the infection). Cell type and time point are not known.

The rearrangement uses TRBV27 and TRBJ2-5; D perhaps matches TRBD1 (6 bases). CDR3 size: 14 residues. Trimming stripped 7 bases from V and 5 bases from J, with 17 bases between. Germline values: CDR1 MNHEY, CDR2 SMNVEV (reference sequence). DNA for the CDR3: TGTGCCAGCACTAGGCGGGCAGGGGTGGAGACCCAGTACTTC. Protein product: CASTRRAGVETQYF.

This clonotype was counted between two and nine times. The rearrangement joins TRBV10-3 to TRBJ2-7; D is undetermined. The V and J ends lost 9 bases and 6 bases respectively, with 18 bases between them. Per germline, CDR1 ENHRY and CDR2 SYGVKD. The CDR3 loop spans 13 amino acids. In DNA form, the CDR3 reads TGTGCCATTTCAGGCGCCTCTACCTCCGAGCAGTACGTC. Translation: CAISGASTSEQYV.

This chain's CDR3 is CSARTPAGETQYF. The CDR3 DNA follows: TGCAGTGCTCGGACCCCAGCGGGAGAGACCCAGTACTTC. This chain connects TRBV20-1 to TRBJ2-5; a possible D gene is TRBD2 (6 bases). Germline assignment: CDR1 DFQATT and CDR2 SNEGSKA (reference sequence). Trimming removed 5 bases at V and 4 bases at J, with 14 bases between. CDR3 length: 13 amino acids.

This clonotype has at least ten counts. The genes are TRBV7-9 and TRBJ1-1, with D possibly TRBD1 on 5 matching bases. This CDR3 contains 14 residues. Germline CDR1 SEHNR, CDR2 FQNEAQ (reference sequence). V lost 4 bases, J lost 0 bases, and 9 bases lay in between. This chain's CDR3 is CASSWWGLNTEAFF. In nucleotides, the CDR3 is TGTGCCAGCAGCTGGTGGGGACTGAACACTGAAGCTTTCTTT.

For this clonotype: It may be a read error: a sequence one base away is much more abundant. This chain connects TRBV29-1 to TRBJ2-3; D is undetermined. Germline CDR1 SQVTM, CDR2 ANQGSEA. The CDR3 covers 13 residues. With 6 bases removed from V and 2 bases from J, the gap between germline ends came to 12 bases. The CDR3 DNA follows: TGCAGCGTAATTCCGAGCGTCACAGATACGCAGTATTTT. This encodes CSVIPSVTDTQYF.

This clonotype was observed a few times. V and J are TRBV28 and TRBJ2-5; D might be TRBD1 (6 bases). The CDR3 consists of 13 residues. Germline V gene sequence: CDR1 MDHEN, CDR2 SYDVKM. Trimming stripped 6 bases from V and 5 bases from J, with 13 bases between. The CDR3 DNA is TGTGCCAGCAGCGACAGGCCGAAGGAGACCCAGTACTTC. Amino acid sequence: CASSDRPKETQYF. Full variable domain (missing parts from reference TRBV28 and TRBJ2-5): DVKVTQSSRYLVKRTGEKVFLECVQDMDHENMFWYRQDPGLGLRLIYFSYDVKMKEKGDIPEGYSVSREKKERFSLILESASTNQTSMYLCASSDRPKETQYFGPGTRLLVL.

This clonotype was detected only a few times. V and J are TRBV18 and TRBJ2-1; 12 nucleotides line up with TRBD1. CDR1 is KGHSH, CDR2 LQKENI, per germline. The CDR3 spans 14 residues. V lost 3 bases and J lost 8; bases outside the gene matches: 2. Written as DNA, the CDR3 is TGTGCCAGCTCACCGGGGACAGGGGGCGATGAGCAGTTCTTC. Translating gives CASSPGTGGDEQFF.